This T cell receptor (beta chain) was sequenced in a study of cytomegalovirus exposure and HLA in healthy donors. Study-wide results and caveats: Follow-up analysis found HLA locus-dependent TCR association rates, highest for DRB1 and lowest for HLA-C.

Trimming cost V 0 bases and J 6 bases, with 12 bases left between them. The CDR3 is 14 amino acids. CDR1 is SGDLS, CDR2 YYNGEE, per germline. Researchers ran the PCR with 60 Vbeta and 13 Jbeta primers. Sequencing was performed with immunoSEQ multiplex PCR; in TCRdb, only in-frame clones are kept and a portion is missing. The table lists roughly 180,000 clones, more than 70% of them singletons. On this clone: Antigen: not known.

V is TRBV9 and J is TRBJ1-2; D not certain. Sequences were obtained from PBMCs. This receptor was identified in a boy aged 5 to 17 in good health and CMV-seronegative. The CDR3 sequence is CASSVGSGIDGYTF. DNA for the CDR3: TGTGCCAGCAGCGTAGGTTCCGGGATCGATGGCTACACCTTC.